This T cell receptor beta chain is from a study of shared clonotypes between healthy human individuals. General study results and limits: Naive CD4 clonotypes were shared across several donors at 5% to 6%. Only blood underwent sampling, and tissue repertoires likely differ.

As regards this clone: Its cognate antigen is unknown.

J gave up 2 bases and V 3 bases, and 6 bases lay outside the gene matches. Germline V gene data show CDR1 as SGDLS and CDR2 as YYNGEE. This CDR3 spans 15 amino acids. The authors divided CD4+ cells into CD45RA+ naive and CD45RA-negative memory subsets. Sequencing was performed with immunoSEQ multiplex PCR; in TCRdb, only in-frame clones are kept and a portion is missing. The table records some 2.1 million clones, 85% to 95% of them present only once. J is TRBJ2-7 and V is TRBV9, with 9 bases aligning to TRBD2. The specimen sequenced was naive CD4+ T cells sorted from blood. Subset here: CD45RA+ positively selected. This sequence was found in a man in his late teens or twenties in good health. DNA of the CDR3: TGTGCCAGCAGCGGGTCTGCGGGAGGGCCCTACGAGCAGTACTTC. This codes for CASSGSAGGPYEQYF.